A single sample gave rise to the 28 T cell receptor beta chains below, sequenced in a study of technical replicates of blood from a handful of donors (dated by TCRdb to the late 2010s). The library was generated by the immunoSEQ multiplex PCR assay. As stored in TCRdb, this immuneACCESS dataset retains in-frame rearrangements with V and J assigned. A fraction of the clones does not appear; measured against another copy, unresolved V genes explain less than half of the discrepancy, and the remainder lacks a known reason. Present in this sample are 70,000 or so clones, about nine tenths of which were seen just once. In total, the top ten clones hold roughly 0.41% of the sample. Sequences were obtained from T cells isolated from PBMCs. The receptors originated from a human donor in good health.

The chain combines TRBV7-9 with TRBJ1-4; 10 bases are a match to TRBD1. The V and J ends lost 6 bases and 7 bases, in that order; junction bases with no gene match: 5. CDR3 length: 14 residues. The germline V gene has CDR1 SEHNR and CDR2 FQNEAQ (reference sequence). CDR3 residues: CASSRQGAGEKLFF. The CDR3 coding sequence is TGTGCCAGCAGTAGACAGGGGGCCGGTGAAAAACTGTTTTTT.

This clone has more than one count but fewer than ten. This chain's CDR3 is CASSLKTGGNTGELFF. The CDR3 DNA reads TGTGCCAGCAGTTTAAAGACAGGGGGGAACACCGGGGAGCTGTTTTTT. The chain recombines TRBV27 with TRBJ2-2, with 9 bases matching TRBD1. V lost 2 bases, J lost 1 base, and 2 bases stayed unmatched. Germline V gives CDR1 MNHEY, CDR2 SMNVEV (reference sequence). The CDR3 has 16 amino acids.

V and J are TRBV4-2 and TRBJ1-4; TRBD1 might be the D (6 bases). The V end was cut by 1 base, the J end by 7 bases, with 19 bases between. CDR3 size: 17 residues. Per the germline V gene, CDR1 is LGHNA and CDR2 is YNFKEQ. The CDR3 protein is CASSQVGGGPQGEKLFF. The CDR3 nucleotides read TGTGCCAGCAGCCAAGTAGGGGGTGGTCCTCAGGGTGAAAAACTGTTTTTT.

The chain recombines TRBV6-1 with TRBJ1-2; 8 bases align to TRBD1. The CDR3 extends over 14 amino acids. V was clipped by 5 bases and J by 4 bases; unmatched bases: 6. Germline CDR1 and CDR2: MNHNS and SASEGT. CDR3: CASSIRGPFYGYTF. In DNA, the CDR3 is TGTGCCAGCAGTATCAGGGGGCCGTTCTATGGCTACACCTTC.

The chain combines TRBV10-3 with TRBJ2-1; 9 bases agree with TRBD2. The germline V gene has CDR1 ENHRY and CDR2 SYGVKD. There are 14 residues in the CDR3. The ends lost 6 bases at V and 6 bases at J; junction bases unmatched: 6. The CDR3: CAIRREGVGNEQFF. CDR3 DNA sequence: TGTGCCATCAGGCGGGAGGGAGTAGGCAATGAGCAGTTCTTC.

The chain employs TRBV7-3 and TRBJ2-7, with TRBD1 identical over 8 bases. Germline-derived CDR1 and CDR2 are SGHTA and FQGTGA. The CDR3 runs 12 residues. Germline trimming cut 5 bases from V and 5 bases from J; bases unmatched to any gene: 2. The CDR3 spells CASSATGDEQYF. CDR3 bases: TGTGCCAGCAGCGCGACAGGGGACGAGCAGTACTTC.

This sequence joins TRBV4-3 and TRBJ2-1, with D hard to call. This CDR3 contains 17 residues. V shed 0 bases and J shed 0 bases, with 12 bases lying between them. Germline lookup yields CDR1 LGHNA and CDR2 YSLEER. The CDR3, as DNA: TGCGCCAGCAGCCAAGATCTATCAGGTAACTCCTACAATGAGCAGTTCTTC. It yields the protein CASSQDLSGNSYNEQFF.

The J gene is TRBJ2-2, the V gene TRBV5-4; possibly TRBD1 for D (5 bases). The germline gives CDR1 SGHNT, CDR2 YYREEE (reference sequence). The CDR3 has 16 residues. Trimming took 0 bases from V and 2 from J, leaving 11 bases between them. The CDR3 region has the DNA TGTGCCAGCAGCTTGGAAGGGGCTATAAACACCGGGGAGCTGTTTTTT. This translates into CASSLEGAINTGELFF.

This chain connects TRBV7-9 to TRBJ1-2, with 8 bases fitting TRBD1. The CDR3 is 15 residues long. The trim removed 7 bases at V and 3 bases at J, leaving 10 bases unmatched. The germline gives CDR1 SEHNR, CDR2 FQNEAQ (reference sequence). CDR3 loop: CASTPPRGLHYGYTF. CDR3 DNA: TGTGCCAGCACCCCTCCCAGGGGGCTTCACTATGGCTACACCTTC.

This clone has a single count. CDR3 loop: CASSMGGTNEQFF. The DNA of the CDR3 is TGTGCCAGTAGTATGGGGGGGACCAATGAGCAGTTCTTC. This chain joins TRBV19 and TRBJ2-1; TRBD2 matches 7 bases. J was trimmed by 6 bases and V by 3 bases; bases with no gene match: 2. The CDR3 consists of 13 residues. Germline V gives CDR1 LNHDA, CDR2 SQIVND (reference sequence).

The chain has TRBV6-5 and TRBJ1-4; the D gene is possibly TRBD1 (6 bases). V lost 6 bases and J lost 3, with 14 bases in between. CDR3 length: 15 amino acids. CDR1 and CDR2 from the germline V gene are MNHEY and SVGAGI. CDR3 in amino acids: CASSQTRGSNEKLFF. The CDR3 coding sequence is TGTGCCAGCAGCCAGACCAGGGGATCTAATGAAAAACTGTTTTTT.

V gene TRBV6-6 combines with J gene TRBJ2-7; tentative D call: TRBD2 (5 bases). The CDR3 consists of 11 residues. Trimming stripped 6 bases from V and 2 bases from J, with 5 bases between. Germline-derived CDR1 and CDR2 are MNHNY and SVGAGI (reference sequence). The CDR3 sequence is CASSGAYEQYF. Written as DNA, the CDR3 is TGTGCCAGCAGCGGGGCCTACGAGCAGTACTTC.

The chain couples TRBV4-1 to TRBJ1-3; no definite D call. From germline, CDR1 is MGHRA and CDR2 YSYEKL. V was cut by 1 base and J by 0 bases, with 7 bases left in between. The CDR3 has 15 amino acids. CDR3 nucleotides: TGCGCCAGCAGCCAAGGCGTCAACTCTGGAAACACCATATATTTT. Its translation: CASSQGVNSGNTIYF.

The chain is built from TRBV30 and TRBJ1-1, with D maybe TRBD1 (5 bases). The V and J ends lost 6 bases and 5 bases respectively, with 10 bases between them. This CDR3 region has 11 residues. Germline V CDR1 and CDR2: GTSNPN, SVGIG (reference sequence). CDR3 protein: CACAGKTEAFF. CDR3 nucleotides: TGTGCCTGTGCAGGGAAAACTGAAGCTTTCTTT.

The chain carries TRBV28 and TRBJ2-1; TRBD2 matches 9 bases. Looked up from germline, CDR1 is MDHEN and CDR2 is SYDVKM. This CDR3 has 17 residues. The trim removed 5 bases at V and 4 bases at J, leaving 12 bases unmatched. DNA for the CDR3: TGTGCCAGCAGTCCTCAACCCGGACTAGCGTTTTACAATGAGCAGTTCTTC. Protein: CASSPQPGLAFYNEQFF.

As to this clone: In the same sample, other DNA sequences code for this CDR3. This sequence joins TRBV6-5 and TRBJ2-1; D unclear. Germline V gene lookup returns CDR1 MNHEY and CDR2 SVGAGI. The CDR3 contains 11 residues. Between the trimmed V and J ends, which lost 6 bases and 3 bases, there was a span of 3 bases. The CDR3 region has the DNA TGTGCCAGCAGCCTCTACAATGAGCAGTTCTTC. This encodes CASSLYNEQFF.

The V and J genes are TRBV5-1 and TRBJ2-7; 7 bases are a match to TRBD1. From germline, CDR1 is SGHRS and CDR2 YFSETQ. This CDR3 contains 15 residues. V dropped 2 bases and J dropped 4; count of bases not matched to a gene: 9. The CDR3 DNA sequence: TGCGCCAGCAGCTTTACCGGGACAGACTCTTACGAGCAGTACTTC. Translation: CASSFTGTDSYEQYF.

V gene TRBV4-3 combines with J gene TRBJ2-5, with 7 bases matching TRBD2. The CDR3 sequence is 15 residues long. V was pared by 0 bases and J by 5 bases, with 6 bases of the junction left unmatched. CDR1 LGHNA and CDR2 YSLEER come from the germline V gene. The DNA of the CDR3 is TGCGCCAGCAGCCAAGATCGCGGGAGTTGGGAGACCCAGTACTTC. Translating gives CASSQDRGSWETQYF.

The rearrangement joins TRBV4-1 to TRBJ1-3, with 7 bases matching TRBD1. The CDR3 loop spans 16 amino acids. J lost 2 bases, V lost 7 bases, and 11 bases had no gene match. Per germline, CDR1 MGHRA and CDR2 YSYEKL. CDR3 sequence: CASTEMRQGTGNTIYF. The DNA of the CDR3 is TGCGCCAGCACGGAAATGAGACAGGGTACTGGAAACACCATATATTTT.

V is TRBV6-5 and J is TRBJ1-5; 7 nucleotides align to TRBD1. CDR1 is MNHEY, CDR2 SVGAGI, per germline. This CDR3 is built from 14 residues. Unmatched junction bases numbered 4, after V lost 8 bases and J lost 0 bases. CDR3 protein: CASWDRNSNQPQHF. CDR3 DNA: TGTGCCAGCTGGGACAGAAATAGCAATCAGCCCCAGCATTTT.

For the CDR3, the DNA is TGTGCCAGCAGTTCCGTAACCGGGAACTCTGGGGCCAACGTCCTGACTTTC. The encoded protein is CASSSVTGNSGANVLTF. The chain employs TRBV28 and TRBJ2-6; D possibly corresponds to TRBD2 (5 bases). V was cut by 4 bases and J by 0 bases, with 13 bases left in between. The CDR3 totals 17 residues. CDR1 and CDR2 from the germline V gene are MDHEN and SYDVKM.

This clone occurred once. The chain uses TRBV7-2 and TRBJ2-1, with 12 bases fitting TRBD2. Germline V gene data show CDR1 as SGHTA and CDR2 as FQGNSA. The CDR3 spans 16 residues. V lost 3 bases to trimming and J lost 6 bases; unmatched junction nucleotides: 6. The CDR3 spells CASSFRLAGVSNEQFF. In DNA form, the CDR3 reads TGTGCCAGCAGCTTCCGACTAGCGGGAGTTTCCAATGAGCAGTTCTTC.

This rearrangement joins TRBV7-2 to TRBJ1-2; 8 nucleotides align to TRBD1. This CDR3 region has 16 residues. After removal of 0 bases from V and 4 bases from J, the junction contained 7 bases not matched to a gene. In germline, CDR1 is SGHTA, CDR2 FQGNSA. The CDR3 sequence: CASSLALDRVIYGYTF. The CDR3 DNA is TGTGCCAGCAGCTTAGCTTTGGACAGGGTCATCTATGGCTACACCTTC.

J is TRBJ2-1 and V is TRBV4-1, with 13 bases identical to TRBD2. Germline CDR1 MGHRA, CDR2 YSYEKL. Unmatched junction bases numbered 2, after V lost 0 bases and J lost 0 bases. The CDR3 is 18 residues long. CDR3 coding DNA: TGCGCCAGCAGCCAAGAAGGACTAGCGGGAGTCTCCTACAATGAGCAGTTCTTC. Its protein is CASSQEGLAGVSYNEQFF.

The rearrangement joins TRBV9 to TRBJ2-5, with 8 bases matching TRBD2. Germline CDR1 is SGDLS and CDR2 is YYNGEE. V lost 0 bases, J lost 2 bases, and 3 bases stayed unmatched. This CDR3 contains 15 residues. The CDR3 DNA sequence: TGTGCCAGCAGCGTAGAGGGGACTAGGCAAGAGACCCAGTACTTC. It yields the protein CASSVEGTRQETQYF.

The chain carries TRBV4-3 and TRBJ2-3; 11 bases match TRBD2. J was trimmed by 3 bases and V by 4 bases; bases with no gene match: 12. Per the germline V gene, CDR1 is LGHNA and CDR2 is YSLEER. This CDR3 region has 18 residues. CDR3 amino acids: CASSLGLTLAGGTDTQYF. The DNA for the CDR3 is TGCGCCAGCAGCCTCGGATTGACTCTAGCGGGAGGAACAGATACGCAGTATTTT.

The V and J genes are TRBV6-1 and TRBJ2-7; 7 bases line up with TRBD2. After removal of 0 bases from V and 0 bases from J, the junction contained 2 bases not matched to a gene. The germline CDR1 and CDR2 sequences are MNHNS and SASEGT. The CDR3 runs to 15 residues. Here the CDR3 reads CASSEAGGSSYEQYF. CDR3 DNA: TGTGCCAGCAGTGAAGCTGGCGGGAGCTCCTACGAGCAGTACTTC.

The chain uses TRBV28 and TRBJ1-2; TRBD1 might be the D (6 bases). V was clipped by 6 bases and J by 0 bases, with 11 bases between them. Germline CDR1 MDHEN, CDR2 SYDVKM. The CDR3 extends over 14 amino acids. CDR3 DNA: TGTGCCAGCAGGAGGACAGATACTAACTATGGCTACACCTTC. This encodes CASRRTDTNYGYTF.